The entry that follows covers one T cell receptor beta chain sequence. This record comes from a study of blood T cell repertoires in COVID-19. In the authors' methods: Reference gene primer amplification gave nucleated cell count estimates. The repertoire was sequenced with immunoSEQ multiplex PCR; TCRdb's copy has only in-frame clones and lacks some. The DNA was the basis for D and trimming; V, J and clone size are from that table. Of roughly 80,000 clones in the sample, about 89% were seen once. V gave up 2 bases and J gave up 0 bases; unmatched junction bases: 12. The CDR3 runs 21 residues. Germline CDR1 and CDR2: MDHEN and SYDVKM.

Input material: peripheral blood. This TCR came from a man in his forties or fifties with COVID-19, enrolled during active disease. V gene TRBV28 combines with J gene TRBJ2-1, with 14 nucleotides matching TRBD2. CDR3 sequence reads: CASSLALHGTSGSSSYNEQFF. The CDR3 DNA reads TGTGCCAGCAGTTTAGCGTTACACGGGACTAGCGGGAGTAGCTCCTACAATGAGCAGTTCTTC.